The 3 T cell receptor beta chains below were found in one sample sequenced in a study of beta chain features in type 1 diabetes. Findings and limits, study-wide: Moderately but significantly shorter TCRB CDR3s were found in Type 1 diabetes patients in all four CD4+ subsets.

For these receptors, no antigen is known. Expressed TCRB transcripts were sequenced because the isolated RNA had all been reverse transcribed beforehand. Libraries were prepared by immunoSEQ multiplex PCR; TCRdb keeps only in-frame clonotypes and omits some of them. The repertoire holds about 170,000 clones, with about 7.9% as singletons. Sequenced material: central memory CD4+ T cells from blood. The origin of the receptors is a man aged 18 to 30 with type 1 diabetes.

The sample holds a few counts of this clone. This sequence joins TRBV10-3 and TRBJ2-3; 12 bases map to TRBD2. The CDR3 has 16 amino acids. CDR1 and CDR2 from the germline V gene are ENHRY and SYGVKD. V trimming: 4 bases; J trimming: 0 bases; junction bases outside the gene matches: 2. In nucleotides, the CDR3 is TGTGCCATCAGTGCCGGACTAGCGGGGAGCACAGATACGCAGTATTTT. It specifies CAISAGLAGSTDTQYF.

The rearrangement uses TRBV5-1 and TRBJ2-3; TRBD2 aligns across 12 bases. CDR3 length: 17 amino acids. CDR1 is SGHRS and CDR2 is YFSETQ in the germline V gene. J gave up 7 bases and V 3 bases, and 12 bases lay outside the gene matches. CDR3 sequence reads: CASSSASGGAHKNTQYF. The CDR3 DNA sequence: TGCGCCAGCAGCTCAGCTAGCGGGGGGGCTCACAAAAATACGCAGTATTTT.

The chain joins TRBV7-8 to TRBJ2-1, with 10 bases aligning to TRBD2. The CDR3 contains 16 residues. Trimming at V came to 4 bases and at J to 9 bases, leaving 12 bases not matched to a gene. Germline V gene sequence: CDR1 SGHVS, CDR2 FQNEAQ. The CDR3 coding sequence is TGTGCCAGCAGCTCGAATGGTCTAGCGGGAGCTGGTGAGCAGTTCTTC. It specifies CASSSNGLAGAGEQFF.